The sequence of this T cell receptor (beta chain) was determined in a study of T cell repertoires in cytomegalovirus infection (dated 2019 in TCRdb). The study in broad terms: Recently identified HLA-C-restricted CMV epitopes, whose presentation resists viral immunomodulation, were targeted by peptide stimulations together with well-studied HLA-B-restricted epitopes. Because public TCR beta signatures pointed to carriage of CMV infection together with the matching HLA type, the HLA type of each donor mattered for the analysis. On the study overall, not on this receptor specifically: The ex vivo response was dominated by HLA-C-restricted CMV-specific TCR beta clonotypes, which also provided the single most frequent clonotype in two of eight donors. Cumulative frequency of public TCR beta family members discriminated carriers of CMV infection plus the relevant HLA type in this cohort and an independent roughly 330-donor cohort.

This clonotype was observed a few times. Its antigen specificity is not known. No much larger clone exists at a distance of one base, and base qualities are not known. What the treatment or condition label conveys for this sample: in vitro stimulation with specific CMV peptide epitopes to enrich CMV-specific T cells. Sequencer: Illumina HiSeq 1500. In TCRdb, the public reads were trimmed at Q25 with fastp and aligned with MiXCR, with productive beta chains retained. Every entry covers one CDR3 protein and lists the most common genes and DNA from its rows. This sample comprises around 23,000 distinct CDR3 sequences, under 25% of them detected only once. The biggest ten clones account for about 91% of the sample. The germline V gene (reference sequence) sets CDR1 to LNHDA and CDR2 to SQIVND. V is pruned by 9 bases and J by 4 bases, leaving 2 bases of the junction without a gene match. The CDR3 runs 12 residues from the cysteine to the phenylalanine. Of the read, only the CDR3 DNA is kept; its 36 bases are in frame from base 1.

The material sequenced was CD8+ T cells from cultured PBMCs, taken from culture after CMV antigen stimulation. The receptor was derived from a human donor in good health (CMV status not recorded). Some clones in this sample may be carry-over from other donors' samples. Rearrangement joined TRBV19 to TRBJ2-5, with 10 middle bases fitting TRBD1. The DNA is TGTGCCAGCCGGGACAGGGGAGAGACCCAGTACTTC. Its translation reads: CASRDRGETQYF.